This is a list of T cell receptor beta chains from one sample in a study of read filtering for tumor transcriptome and immune sequencing. TCRdb called the reads again in MiXCR, with one record for every CDR3 protein. The sample lists some 39,000 distinct CDR3 sequences; 12% to 15% were seen once. The sequenced sample was a population of CD138-negative cells sorted from bone marrow. These receptors were obtained from a donor older than 35 with multiple myeloma. Both conserved end residues are part of each CDR3. D genes are given only for firm matches. The size entry is marked missing in some rows and otherwise reads once, few, many or a size class.

clone size,V gene,D gene,J gene,CDR3 length,CDR3 protein,CDR3 DNA
many,TRBV12-3/TRBV12-4,-,TRBJ1-2,12,CASSRGFYGYTF,TGTGCCAGCAGTCGGGGGTTCTATGGCTACACCTTC
-,TRBV25-1,TRBD2,TRBJ2-1,21,CASRTSGSSHVDQSSYNEQFF,TGTGCCAGCAGGACTAGCGGGTCCTCCCATGTGGACCAGAGCTCCTACAATGAGCAGTTCTTC
many,TRBV4-3,-,TRBJ1-1,14,CASSGWGEGTEAFF,TGCGCCAGCAGCGGTTGGGGGGAGGGGACTGAAGCTTTCTTT
many,TRBV5-1,-,TRBJ2-1,14,CASSLGRQNNEQFF,TGCGCCAGCAGCTTGGGTCGACAGAACAATGAGCAGTTCTTC
few,TRBV2,TRBD2,TRBJ2-3,15,CASRETSGGGDTQYF,TGTGCCAGCAGGGAAACTAGCGGGGGAGGAGATACGCAGTATTTT
-,TRBV3-1,-,TRBJ1-5,15,CASSSGEGKFQPQLF,TGTGCCAGCAGCTCCGGAGAGGGGAAGTTTCAGCCCCAGCTTTTT
many,TRBV10-1,-,TRBJ2-7,13,CASSESGLNEQYF,TGCGCCAGCAGTGAGTCCGGCCTTAACGAGCAGTACTTC
many,TRBV7-6,-,TRBJ2-7,14,CASSPRQGSSEQYF,TGTGCCAGCAGCCCCCGCCAGGGTAGTTCCGAGCAGTACTTC
many,TRBV30,TRBD1,TRBJ1-1,15,CAWARGRDVNTEAFF,TGTGCCTGGGCCAGGGGGAGGGATGTAAACACTGAAGCTTTCTTT
many,TRBV7-9,-,TRBJ2-1,11,CASRLMGEQFF,TGTGCCAGCCGCCTTATGGGTGAGCAGTTCTTC
-,TRBV27,-,TRBJ2-2,12,CASSYSTGELFF,TGTGCCAGCAGTTACAGCACCGGGGAGCTGTTTTTT
many,TRBV27,TRBD1,TRBJ2-2,15,CASRRQGSNTGELFF,TGTGCCAGCCGCCGACAGGGGTCGAACACCGGGGAGCTGTTTTTT
many,TRBV7-9,TRBD2,TRBJ2-6,19,CASSSLLAGATSGANVLTF,TGTGCCAGCAGCTCCTTACTAGCGGGGGCTACCTCTGGGGCCAACGTCCTGACTTTC
many,TRBV12-3/TRBV12-4,-,TRBJ2-4,11,CASSTVNIQYF,TGTGCCAGCAGTACAGTGAACATTCAGTACTTC
many,TRBV6-1,-,TRBJ1-3,15,CASSEFTGLGNTIYF,TGTGCCAGCAGTGAGTTTACAGGGCTGGGAAACACCATATATTTT
medium-sized,TRBV29-1,TRBD1,TRBJ2-1,13,CSVRTGGVNEQFF,TGCAGCGTTCGGACAGGGGGCGTGAATGAGCAGTTCTTC
many,TRBV28,-,TRBJ2-7,14,CASSLVKATYEQYF,TGTGCCAGCAGTTTAGTGAAGGCCACCTACGAGCAGTACTTC
many,TRBV4-1,TRBD1,TRBJ1-4,17,CASSQDAGGQGNEKLFF,TGCGCCAGCAGCCAAGATGCAGGGGGACAGGGGAATGAAAAACTGTTTTTT
many,TRBV5-1,-,TRBJ2-2,15,CASSHGTTDTGELFF,TGCGCCAGCAGCCACGGGACAACGGACACCGGGGAGCTGTTTTTT
many,TRBV7-9,TRBD1,TRBJ2-1,16,CASSSLSGQGYNEQFF,TGTGCCAGCAGCTCCCTTTCCGGACAGGGGTACAATGAGCAGTTCTTC
many,TRBV7-6,-,TRBJ1-6,13,CASSLGLNSPLHF,TGTGCCAGCAGCTTAGGCCTCAATTCACCCCTCCACTTT
many,TRBV28,-,TRBJ2-7,13,CASSFALSYEQYF,TGTGCCAGCAGTTTTGCCCTATCCTACGAGCAGTACTTC
many,TRBV20-1,-,TRBJ1-1,12,CSARQLNTEAFF,TGCAGTGCTAGACAGCTGAACACTGAAGCTTTCTTT
many,TRBV18,-,TRBJ2-3,15,CASSPLGQNTDTQYF,TGTGCCAGCTCACCATTGGGACAAAACACAGATACGCAGTATTTT
many,TRBV20-1,-,TRBJ2-1,13,CSAFWGRYNEQFF,TGCAGTGCTTTTTGGGGGCGTTACAATGAGCAGTTCTTC
many,TRBV7-2,-,TRBJ2-1,15,CASSLGGGSYNEQFF,TGTGCCAGCAGCTTAGGAGGGGGCTCCTACAATGAGCAGTTCTTC
many,TRBV9,TRBD1,TRBJ2-7,15,CASSLGQGSSYEQYF,TGTGCCAGCAGCCTTGGACAGGGAAGCTCCTACGAGCAGTACTTC